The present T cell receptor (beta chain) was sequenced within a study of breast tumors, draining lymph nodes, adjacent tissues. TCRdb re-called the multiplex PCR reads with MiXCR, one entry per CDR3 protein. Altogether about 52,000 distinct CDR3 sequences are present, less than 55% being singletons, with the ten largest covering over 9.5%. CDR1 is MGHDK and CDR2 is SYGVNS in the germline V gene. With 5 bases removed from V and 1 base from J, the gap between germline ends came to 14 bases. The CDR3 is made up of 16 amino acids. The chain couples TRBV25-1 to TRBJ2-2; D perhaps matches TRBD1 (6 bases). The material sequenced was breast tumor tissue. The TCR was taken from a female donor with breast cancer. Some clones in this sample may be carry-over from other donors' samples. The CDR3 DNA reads TGTGCCAGCAGTCAGACTTCGACAGGGAACACCGGGGAGCTGTTTTTT. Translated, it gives CASSQTSTGNTGELFF.